The 18 T cell receptor beta chains below all came from one sample that was sequenced in a study of response to subunit inactivated influenza vaccine. TCRdb re-called the RT-PCR reads through MiXCR, storing one row per CDR3 protein. The table lists 500,000 or so distinct CDR3 sequences, about 10% of them singletons. The material was PBMCs from blood, obtained about 40 days after vaccination. Receptors originate from a man in his fifties or sixties who received an inactivated influenza vaccine.

This clonotype came up many times. The rearrangement uses TRBV10-3 and TRBJ2-3, with 12 positions matching TRBD2. This CDR3 comprises 14 residues. CDR1 ENHRY and CDR2 SYGVKD come from the germline V gene. After removal of 10 bases from V and 6 bases from J, the junction contained 8 bases not matched to a gene. CDR3 in amino acids: CATRLAGDGDTQYF. In DNA, the CDR3 is TGTGCCACCCGACTAGCGGGGGACGGGGATACGCAGTATTTT.

The chain couples TRBV7-9 to TRBJ2-5; D possibly matches TRBD1 or TRBD2 (6 bases each). Germline V gene data show CDR1 as SEHNR and CDR2 as FQNEAQ (reference sequence). Trimming cost V 6 bases and J 1 base, with 12 bases left between them. The CDR3 is 14 residues long. CDR3 bases: TGTGCCAGCAGGAGAACGGGGGCCCAAGAGACCCAGTACTTC. Translating gives CASRRTGAQETQYF.

This clonotype was detected ten times or more. In DNA, the CDR3 is TGTGCCAGCAGCTTCGAGGGACTAGCGGGATACAATGAGCAGTTCTTC. Residues: CASSFEGLAGYNEQFF. This chain joins TRBV7-2 and TRBJ2-1; 13 bases line up with TRBD2. The J segment lost 4 bases and the V segment lost 3 bases, leaving 3 bases of the junction unmatched. From germline, CDR1 is SGHTA and CDR2 FQGNSA. CDR3 length: 16 residues. Drawing the rest from reference TRBV7-2 and TRBJ2-1, the complete variable domain is GAGVSQSPSNKVTEKGKDVELRCDPISGHTALYWYRQSLGQGLEFLIYFQGNSAPDKSGLPSDRFSAERTGGSVSTLTIQRTQQEDSAVYLCASSFEGLAGYNEQFFGPGTRLTVL.

This clonotype appeared many times. The genes are TRBV20-1 and TRBJ2-7, with D tentatively TRBD1 or TRBD2 (6 bases each). CDR3 length equals 14 residues. The germline gives CDR1 DFQATT, CDR2 SNEGSKA (reference sequence). Trimming took off 3 bases at V and 4 bases at J, with 16 bases between the two ends. CDR3 nucleotide sequence: TGCAGTGCTAGGCGGTCCCAGGGGAGGTACGAGCAGTACTTC. As protein: CSARRSQGRYEQYF.

This chain links TRBV20-1 with TRBJ2-5; D unclear. The germline CDR1 and CDR2 sequences are DFQATT and SNEGSKA (reference sequence). The CDR3 loop spans 14 amino acids. V lost 6 bases and J lost 4, with 18 bases in between. CDR3 coding DNA: TGCAGTGCAAATCACGTCGCCGACGGAGAGACCCAGTACTTC. Translation gives CSANHVADGETQYF.

This clonotype was seen at least ten times. The gene calls are TRBV29-1 and TRBJ2-1, with TRBD2 identical over 10 bases. The CDR3 is 16 amino acids. Germline V gene lookup returns CDR1 SQVTM and CDR2 ANQGSEA. Losses at the gene ends were 0 bases for V and 6 bases for J; bases not matched to a gene: 8. CDR3 sequence: CSVEDPGTSEFNEQFF. The CDR3 DNA reads TGCAGCGTTGAAGATCCCGGGACTAGCGAATTCAATGAGCAGTTCTTC.

In this sample, this clonotype turned up a few times. The CDR3 DNA sequence: TGTGCCAGCTCACCACCTAGACAGGGGGCCCACGAGCAGTACTTC. Amino acids: CASSPPRQGAHEQYF. The chain joins TRBV18 to TRBJ2-7; 10 bases match TRBD1. Per the germline V gene, CDR1 is KGHSH and CDR2 is LQKENI. Losses at the gene ends were 0 bases for V and 5 bases for J; bases not matched to a gene: 4. The CDR3 consists of 15 residues.

This clonotype was counted many times. This chain links TRBV20-1 with TRBJ2-1; TRBD2 matches 8 bases. This CDR3 spans 15 amino acids. The germline V gene encodes CDR1 DFQATT and CDR2 SNEGSKA (reference sequence). The trim removed 1 base at V and 3 bases at J, leaving 5 bases unmatched. CDR3 coding DNA: TGCAGTGCTAGAGTAGGGGGGACTAGCTACAATGAGCAGTTCTTC. Protein product: CSARVGGTSYNEQFF.

V and J are TRBV4-1 and TRBJ2-5, with 7 bases fitting TRBD2. Germline loops: CDR1 MGHRA, CDR2 YSYEKL. Trimming at V came to 0 bases and at J to 5 bases, leaving 9 bases not matched to a gene. The CDR3 length is 16 residues. CDR3 bases: TGCGCCAGCAGCCAAGAGGGGGGGGTACAAGGGGAGACCCAGTACTTC. Residues: CASSQEGGVQGETQYF.

This clonotype was counted between two and nine times. The chain carries TRBV5-6 and TRBJ2-1; the D gene is possibly TRBD1 (6 bases). With 0 bases removed from V and 2 bases from J, the gap between germline ends came to 15 bases. The CDR3 consists of 17 residues. CDR1 is SGHDT, CDR2 YYEEEE, per germline. As DNA, the CDR3 is TGTGCCAGCAGCTTGGAAGTTAGTGGGGGCACCTACAATGAGCAGTTCTTC. This codes for CASSLEVSGGTYNEQFF.

The V and J genes are TRBV5-6 and TRBJ2-5; TRBD2 agrees at 10 bases. Germline V gene sequence: CDR1 SGHDT, CDR2 YYEEEE. V lost 1 base, J lost 5 bases, and 8 bases stayed unmatched. CDR3 length: 16 residues. In DNA form, the CDR3 reads TGTGCCAGCAGCTTGAAGATTAGCGGGAGGCTTGAGACCCAGTACTTC. It yields the protein CASSLKISGRLETQYF.

Only a few counts were recorded for this clonotype. This chain uses TRBV5-4 with TRBJ2-5; TRBD2 might be the D (6 bases). In germline, CDR1 is SGHNT, CDR2 YYREEE (reference sequence). V was clipped by 3 bases and J by 4 bases, with 13 bases between them. CDR3 length equals 14 residues. CDR3 in DNA: TGTGCCAGCAGCTCTAGGGACTTTTCAGAGACCCAGTACTTC. Protein sequence: CASSSRDFSETQYF.

Many counts were recorded for this clonotype. The chain employs TRBV27 and TRBJ2-1; D gene ambiguous. V was trimmed by 1 base and J by 5 bases, leaving 6 bases between them. Germline V CDR1 and CDR2: MNHEY, SMNVEV (reference sequence). CDR3 size: 13 residues. The CDR3: CASSLLGDNEQFF. Here the CDR3 DNA reads TGTGCCAGCAGTTTATTGGGTGACAATGAGCAGTTCTTC.

The table lists this clonotype with a few counts. This sequence joins TRBV7-8 and TRBJ2-7; 7 nucleotides agree with TRBD1. Germline V lookup: CDR1 SGHVS, CDR2 FQNEAQ. The CDR3 runs 14 residues. The trim removed 5 bases at V and 3 bases at J, leaving 7 bases unmatched. In DNA form, the CDR3 reads TGTGCCAGCAGCCCATGGGGACAGAGCTACGAGCAGTACTTC. This encodes CASSPWGQSYEQYF.

This clonotype was observed many times. The genes are TRBV28 and TRBJ2-7; 8 bases match TRBD1. Looked up from germline, CDR1 is MDHEN and CDR2 is SYDVKM. The trim removed 3 bases at V and 3 bases at J, leaving 4 bases unmatched. The CDR3 consists of 14 residues. The CDR3 DNA reads TGTGCCAGCAGTTTTTATGGACAGGGCTACGAGCAGTACTTC. It yields the protein CASSFYGQGYEQYF. The entire variable domain, with the rest obtained from reference TRBV28 and TRBJ2-7, is as follows: DVKVTQSSRYLVKRTGEKVFLECVQDMDHENMFWYRQDPGLGLRLIYFSYDVKMKEKGDIPEGYSVSREKKERFSLILESASTNQTSMYLCASSFYGQGYEQYFGPGTRLTVT.

This clonotype was detected a few times. The chain combines TRBV18 with TRBJ1-1, with D uncertain. Germline V gene data show CDR1 as KGHSH and CDR2 as LQKENI. Trimming left V 3 bases short and J 5 bases short, with 10 bases between. This CDR3 spans 13 amino acids. The CDR3 coding sequence is TGTGCCAGCTCACCCTCGGTTGTTACTGAAGCTTTCTTT. Amino acid sequence: CASSPSVVTEAFF.

V gene TRBV18 combines with J gene TRBJ1-4; D gene uncertain. The CDR3 spans 16 residues. The germline V gene has CDR1 KGHSH and CDR2 LQKENI. Trimming pared 1 base from V and 5 bases from J, leaving 14 bases between. The DNA of the CDR3 is TGTGCCAGCTCACCACGTTTAGTTCGACGGAATGAAAAACTGTTTTTT. The encoded protein is CASSPRLVRRNEKLFF. Using reference TRBV18 and TRBJ1-4 for the parts outside the CDR3, the full variable domain is NAGVMQNPRHLVRRRGQEARLRCSPMKGHSHVYWYRQLPEEGLKFMVYLQKENIIDESGMPKERFSAEFPKEGPSILRIQQVVRGDSAAYFCASSPRLVRRNEKLFFGSGTQLSVL.

CDR3 in DNA: TGCGCCAGCAGCCCGGGACCGACAGAGACCCAGTACTTC. The encoded protein is CASSPGPTETQYF. J is TRBJ2-5 and V is TRBV5-1; perhaps D is TRBD1 or TRBD2 (5 bases each). This CDR3 is built from 13 residues. Trimming took off 4 bases at V and 4 bases at J, with 11 bases between the two ends. CDR1 and CDR2 from the germline V gene are SGHRS and YFSETQ.